This T cell receptor (beta chain) is from a study of CD8 T cells in Susac syndrome. RNA amounts of about 0.5 to 1 ug underwent reverse transcription with random hexamers. A single record per CDR3 protein comes from TCRdb applying MiXCR to the immunoSEQ multiplex PCR reads. The sample has 240,000 or so distinct CDR3 sequences, about 96% seen once. The germline gives CDR1 MGHRA, CDR2 YSYEKL. The CDR3 spans 16 residues. V gave up 1 base and J gave up 3 bases, with 12 bases separating them. The clonotype was recovered from a human donor with Susac syndrome. The chain carries TRBV4-1 and TRBJ1-4; D perhaps matches TRBD1 (5 bases). What was sequenced was CD4+ T cells from PBMCs. CDR3 bases: TGCGCCAGCAGCCAAGGGACATCCGAAGCTAATGAAAAACTGTTTTTT. This encodes CASSQGTSEANEKLFF.